This T cell receptor beta chain was captured by sequencing in a study of T cell responses to AZD1222 COVID-19 vaccine. Notes on this clone: Its matching antigen is unknown.

The V end lost 6 bases, the J end lost 1 base, and 9 bases lay between the germline ends. The germline CDR1 and CDR2 sequences are LNHDA and SQIVND (reference sequence). CDR3 length: 13 residues. Using immunoSEQ multiplex PCR, the repertoire was profiled, and TCRdb retains in-frame clones only, with some absent. The data hold some 120,000 clones, with around 93% observed a single time. The study's findings and limits: It was only a handful of AZD1222 recipients who were seropositive at baseline. Sampled repertoires all dated from after the peak T cell response. At 160-218 and 743-854, vaccine-associated CD4 TCRs were dominant, and they spanned spike. Nearly half of unique spike-specific TCRs reportedly avoided B.1.351 and B.1.1.7 mutated regions.

This TCR was recovered from an adult in good health. The sequenced sample was peripheral blood, obtained on day 0 of AZD1222 vaccination. The genes are TRBV19 and TRBJ1-1; D unresolved. In DNA, the CDR3 is TGTGCCAGTAGGAGCGGAACGAACACTGAAGCTTTCTTT. Residues: CASRSGTNTEAFF.